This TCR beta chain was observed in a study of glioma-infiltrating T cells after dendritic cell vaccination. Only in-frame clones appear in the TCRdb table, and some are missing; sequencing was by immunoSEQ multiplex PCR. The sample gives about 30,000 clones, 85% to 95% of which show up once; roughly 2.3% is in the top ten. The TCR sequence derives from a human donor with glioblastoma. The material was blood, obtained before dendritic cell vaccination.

In DNA form, the CDR3 reads TGTGCCAGCAGTTACACCGCTAGCGGGGCCAGAGATACGCAGTATTTT. This sequence encodes CASSYTASGARDTQYF. The J gene is TRBJ2-3, the V gene TRBV6-5; TRBD2 matches 9 bases. The junction had 8 bases not matched to a gene; V was cut back by 2 bases and J by 5 bases. The CDR3 sequence is 16 residues long. Looked up from germline, CDR1 is MNHEY and CDR2 is SVGAGI.